The entry that follows covers one T cell receptor beta chain sequence. CDR3 length: 16 residues. V lost 4 bases and J lost 0, with 15 bases in between. Germline-derived CDR1 and CDR2 are SGHAT and FQNNGV. The data derive from a study of blood T cell repertoires in COVID-19. Measured with immunoSEQ multiplex PCR; TCRdb has only the in-frame clones, and not every one. This table has fewer than 300,000 clones, just over 90% appearing once. The sequence was collected from a woman aged 25-40 years with COVID-19, enrolled during active disease. The chain recombines TRBV11-2 with TRBJ1-1; D gene uncertain. The sample was peripheral blood. The CDR3: CASSSVRLEMNTEAFF. In DNA, the CDR3 is TGTGCCAGCAGCTCCGTCAGGCTTGAGATGAACACTGAAGCTTTCTTT.